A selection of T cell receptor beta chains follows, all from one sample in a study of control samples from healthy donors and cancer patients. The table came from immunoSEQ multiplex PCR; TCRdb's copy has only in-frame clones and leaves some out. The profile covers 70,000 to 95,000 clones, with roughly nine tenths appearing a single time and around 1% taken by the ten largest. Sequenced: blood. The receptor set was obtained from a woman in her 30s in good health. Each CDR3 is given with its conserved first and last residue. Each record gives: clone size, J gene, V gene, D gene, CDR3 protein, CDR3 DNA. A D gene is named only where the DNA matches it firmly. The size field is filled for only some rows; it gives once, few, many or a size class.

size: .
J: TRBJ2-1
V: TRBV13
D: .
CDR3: CASSLEGQYNEQFF
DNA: TGTGCCAGCAGCTTAGAAGGACAGTACAATGAGCAGTTCTTC

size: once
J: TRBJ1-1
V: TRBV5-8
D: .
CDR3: CASSLLSEAFF
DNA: TGTGCCAGCAGCTTGCTATCTGAAGCTTTCTTT

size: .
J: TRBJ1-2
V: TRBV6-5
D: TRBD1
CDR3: CASSRQGANYGYTF
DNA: TGTGCCAGCAGCCGACAGGGGGCGAACTATGGCTACACCTTC

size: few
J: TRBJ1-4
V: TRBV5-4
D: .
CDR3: CASSLGGAGAEGEKLFF
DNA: TGTGCCAGCAGCTTGGGGGGGGCAGGGGCGGAGGGCGAAAAACTGTTTTTT

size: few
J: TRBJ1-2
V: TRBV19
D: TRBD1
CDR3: CASSPMRGTGTGGSAYGYTF
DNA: TGTGCCAGTAGCCCCATGAGGGGGACCGGGACAGGGGGCTCTGCCTATGGCTACACCTTC

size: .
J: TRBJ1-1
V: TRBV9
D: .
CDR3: CASSVASGRGTEAFF
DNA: TGTGCCAGCAGCGTAGCTTCGGGAAGGGGCACTGAAGCTTTCTTT

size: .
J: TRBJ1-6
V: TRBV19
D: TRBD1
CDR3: CASSTGQGNSPLHF
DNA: TGTGCCAGTAGTACCGGACAGGGTAATTCACCCCTCCACTTT

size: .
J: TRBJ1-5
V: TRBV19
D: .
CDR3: CASTLEGNSNQPQHF
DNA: TGTGCCAGTACCCTTGAGGGAAATAGCAATCAGCCCCAGCATTTT

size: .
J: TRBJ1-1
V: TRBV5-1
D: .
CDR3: CASSLEAGALNTEAFF
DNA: TGCGCCAGCAGCTTGGAGGCAGGGGCCTTGAACACTGAAGCTTTCTTT

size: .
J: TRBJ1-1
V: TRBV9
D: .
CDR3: CASSPQVPDNTEAFF
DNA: TGTGCCAGCAGCCCCCAGGTTCCGGACAACACTGAAGCTTTCTTT

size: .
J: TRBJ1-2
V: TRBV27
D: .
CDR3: CASSFLDPRDNPNYGYTF
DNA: TGTGCCAGCAGTTTCCTCGACCCCCGGGACAATCCTAACTATGGCTACACCTTC

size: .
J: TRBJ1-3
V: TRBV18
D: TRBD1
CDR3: CASSPPRGLGNTIYF
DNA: TGTGCCAGCTCACCCCCCAGGGGGCTCGGAAACACCATATATTTT

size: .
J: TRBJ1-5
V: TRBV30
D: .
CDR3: CAWSPPGSRSNQPQHF
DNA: TGTGCCTGGAGTCCCCCAGGGAGTCGGAGCAATCAGCCCCAGCATTTT

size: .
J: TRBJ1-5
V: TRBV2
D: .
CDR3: CASSEGAGGNQPQHF
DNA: TGTGCCAGCAGTGAAGGGGCGGGAGGGAATCAGCCCCAGCATTTT

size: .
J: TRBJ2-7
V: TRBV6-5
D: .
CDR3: CASSYGIGSYEQYF
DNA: TGTGCCAGCAGTTACGGGATCGGTTCCTACGAGCAGTACTTC

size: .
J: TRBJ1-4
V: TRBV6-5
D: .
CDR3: CASTDRTNEKLFF
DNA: TGTGCCAGCACAGACCGAACTAATGAAAAACTGTTTTTT

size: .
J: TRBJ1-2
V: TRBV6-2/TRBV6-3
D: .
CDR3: CASSYAQSGGYTF
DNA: TGTGCCAGCAGTTACGCCCAGAGCGGGGGCTACACCTTC

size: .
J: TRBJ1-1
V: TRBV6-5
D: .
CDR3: CASGIRTEAFF
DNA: TGTGCCAGCGGGATTCGCACTGAAGCTTTCTTT

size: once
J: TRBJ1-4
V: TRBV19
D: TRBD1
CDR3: CASTSGAGGLNNEKLFF
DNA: TGTGCCAGTACCTCTGGTGCAGGGGGATTAAATAATGAAAAACTGTTTTTT

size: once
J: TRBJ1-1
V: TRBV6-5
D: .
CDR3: CASRVTGLEKAFF
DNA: TGTGCCAGCAGAGTAACAGGGTTGGAAAAAGCTTTCTTT

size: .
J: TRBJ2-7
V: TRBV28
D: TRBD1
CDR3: CASSLTGGEYF
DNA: TGTGCCAGCAGCTTAACAGGGGGCGAGTACTTC

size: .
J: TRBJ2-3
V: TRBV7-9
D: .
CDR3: CASSLVGSGTDTQYF
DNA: TGTGCCAGCAGCTTAGTAGGGAGCGGCACAGATACGCAGTATTTT

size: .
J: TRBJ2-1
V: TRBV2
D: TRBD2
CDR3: CASRPTSGHHNEQFF
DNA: TGTGCCAGCAGACCGACTAGCGGGCACCACAATGAGCAGTTCTTC

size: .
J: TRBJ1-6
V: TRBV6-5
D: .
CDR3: CASRWSGVNSPLHF
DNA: TGTGCCAGCAGATGGAGTGGGGTCAACTCACCCCTCCACTTT

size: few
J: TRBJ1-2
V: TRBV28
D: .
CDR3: CASSSGRHLDPYGYTF
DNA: TGTGCCAGCAGTTCTGGGCGGCACCTCGATCCGTATGGCTACACCTTC

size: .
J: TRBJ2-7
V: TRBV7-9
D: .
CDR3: CASSPRNGPRSYEQYF
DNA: TGTGCCAGCAGCCCTCGGAATGGGCCAAGAAGCTACGAGCAGTACTTC

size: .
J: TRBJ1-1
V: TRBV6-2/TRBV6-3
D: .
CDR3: CASSYSMRNTEAFF
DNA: TGTGCCAGCAGTTACTCGATGCGGAACACTGAAGCTTTCTTT

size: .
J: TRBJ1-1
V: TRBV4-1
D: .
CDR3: CASSLGQNTEAFF
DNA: TGCGCCAGCAGCCTTGGACAGAACACTGAAGCTTTCTTT

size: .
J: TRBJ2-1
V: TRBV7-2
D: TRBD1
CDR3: CASSPGTGPYNEQFF
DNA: TGTGCCAGCAGCCCCGGGACAGGACCCTACAATGAGCAGTTCTTC

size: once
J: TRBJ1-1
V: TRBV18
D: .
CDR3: CASSPAKAGIIEAFF
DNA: TGTGCCAGCTCACCTGCCAAGGCGGGAATAATTGAAGCTTTCTTT

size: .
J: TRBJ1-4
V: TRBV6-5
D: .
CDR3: CASRGDPEKLFF
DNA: TGTGCCAGCAGGGGGGACCCGGAAAAACTGTTTTTT

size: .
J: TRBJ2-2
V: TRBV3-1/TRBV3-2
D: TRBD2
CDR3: CASSQRTSGRAGELFF
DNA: TGTGCCAGCAGCCAAAGGACTAGCGGGCGAGCCGGGGAGCTGTTTTTT

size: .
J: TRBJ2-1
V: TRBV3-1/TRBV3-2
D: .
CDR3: CASSPRGSSQVSYNEQFF
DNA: TGTGCCAGCAGCCCAAGGGGTTCCTCTCAGGTGTCCTACAATGAGCAGTTCTTC

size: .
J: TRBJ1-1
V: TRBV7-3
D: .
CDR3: CASSLWTEVNTEAFF
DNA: TGTGCCAGCAGCTTATGGACCGAGGTAAACACTGAAGCTTTCTTT

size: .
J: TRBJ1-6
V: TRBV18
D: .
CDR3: CASSPNDDSPLHF
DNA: TGTGCCAGCTCACCGAATGATGATTCACCCCTCCACTTT

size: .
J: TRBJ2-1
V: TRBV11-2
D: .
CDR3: CASSLRQVDYNEQFF
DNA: TGTGCCAGCAGCTTACGACAGGTGGACTACAATGAGCAGTTCTTC

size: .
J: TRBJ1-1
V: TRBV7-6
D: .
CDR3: CASSLDSGTANTEAFF
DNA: TGTGCCAGCAGCTTAGACTCCGGGACCGCGAACACTGAAGCTTTCTTT

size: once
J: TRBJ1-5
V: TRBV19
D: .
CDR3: CASSNRADSNQPQHF
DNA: TGTGCCAGTAGTAACCGGGCCGATAGCAATCAGCCCCAGCATTTT

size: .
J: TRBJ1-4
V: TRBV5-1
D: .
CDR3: CASAEAGFDGEKLFF
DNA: TGCGCCAGCGCCGAAGCCGGGTTCGATGGCGAAAAACTGTTTTTT

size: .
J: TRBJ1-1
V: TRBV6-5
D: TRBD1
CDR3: CASSSNRGRGTEAFF
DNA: TGTGCCAGCAGTTCGAACAGGGGGCGGGGCACTGAAGCTTTCTTT

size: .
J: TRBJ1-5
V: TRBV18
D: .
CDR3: CASSPSGGDQPQHF
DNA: TGTGCCAGCTCACCTTCAGGAGGGGATCAGCCCCAGCATTTT

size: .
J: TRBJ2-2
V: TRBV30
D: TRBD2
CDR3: CAWSPGRGGELFF
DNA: TGTGCCTGGAGCCCCGGGAGGGGCGGGGAGCTGTTTTTT

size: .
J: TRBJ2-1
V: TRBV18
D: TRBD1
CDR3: CASSPQLTGGMDEQFF
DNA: TGTGCCAGCTCACCCCAACTGACAGGGGGTATGGATGAGCAGTTCTTC

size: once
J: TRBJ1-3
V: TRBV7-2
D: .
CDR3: CASSLALTSRAIYF
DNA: TGTGCCAGCAGCTTAGCGCTTACTAGTCGGGCCATATATTTT

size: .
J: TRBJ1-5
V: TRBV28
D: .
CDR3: CASRLQGDYQPQHF
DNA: TGTGCCAGCAGACTACAGGGTGATTATCAGCCCCAGCATTTT

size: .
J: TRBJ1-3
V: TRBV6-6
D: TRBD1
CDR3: CATKSKGGGSGNTIYF
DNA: TGTGCCACGAAATCAAAGGGAGGGGGCTCGGGAAACACCATATATTTT

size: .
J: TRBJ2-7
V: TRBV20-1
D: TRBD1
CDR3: CSASPQGAGQYF
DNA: TGCAGTGCTAGTCCACAGGGGGCAGGGCAGTACTTC

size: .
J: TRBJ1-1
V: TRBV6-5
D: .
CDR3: CASSHDQVAKAFF
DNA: TGTGCCAGCAGCCACGATCAGGTGGCAAAGGCTTTCTTT

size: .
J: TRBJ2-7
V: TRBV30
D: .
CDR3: CAWSVRSHGRYEQYF
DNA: TGTGCCTGGAGTGTACGATCACACGGCAGATACGAGCAGTACTTC

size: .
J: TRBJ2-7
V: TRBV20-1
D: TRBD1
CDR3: CSAIGQAEQYF
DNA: TGCAGTGCCATCGGACAGGCCGAGCAGTACTTC

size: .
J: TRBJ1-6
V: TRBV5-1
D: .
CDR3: CATETTWKNNSPLHF
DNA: TGCGCCACCGAAACTACGTGGAAAAATAATTCACCCCTCCACTTT

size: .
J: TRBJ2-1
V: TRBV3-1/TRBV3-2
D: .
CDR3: CASSPGTGQRGNEQFF
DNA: TGTGCCAGCAGCCCGGGTACAGGGCAAAGAGGGAATGAGCAGTTCTTC

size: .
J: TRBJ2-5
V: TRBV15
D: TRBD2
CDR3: CATSTHPRLAGNPETQYF
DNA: TGTGCCACCAGCACCCACCCCCGACTAGCGGGGAACCCAGAGACCCAGTACTTC

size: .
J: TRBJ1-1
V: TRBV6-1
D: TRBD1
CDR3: CASSERKGGRAEAFF
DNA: TGTGCCAGCAGTGAAAGAAAAGGGGGCAGGGCTGAAGCTTTCTTT

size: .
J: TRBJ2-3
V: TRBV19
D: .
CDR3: CASSNQPGLLTDTQYF
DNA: TGTGCCAGTAGTAACCAACCGGGACTCCTCACAGATACGCAGTATTTT

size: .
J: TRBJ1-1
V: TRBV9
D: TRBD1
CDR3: CASSENQILGQLNTEAFF
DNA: TGTGCCAGCAGCGAGAACCAAATACTGGGACAGCTGAACACTGAAGCTTTCTTT

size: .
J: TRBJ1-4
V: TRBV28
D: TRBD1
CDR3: CASSYPTGANEKLFF
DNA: TGTGCCAGCAGTTACCCGACAGGGGCTAATGAAAAACTGTTTTTT

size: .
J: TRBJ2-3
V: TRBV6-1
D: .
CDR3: CASSEFSGAGSDTQYF
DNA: TGTGCCAGCAGTGAATTTTCAGGGGCAGGGTCAGATACGCAGTATTTT

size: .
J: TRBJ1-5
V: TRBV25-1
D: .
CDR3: CASSAAGGNQPQHF
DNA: TGTGCCAGCAGTGCTGCTGGCGGCAATCAGCCCCAGCATTTT